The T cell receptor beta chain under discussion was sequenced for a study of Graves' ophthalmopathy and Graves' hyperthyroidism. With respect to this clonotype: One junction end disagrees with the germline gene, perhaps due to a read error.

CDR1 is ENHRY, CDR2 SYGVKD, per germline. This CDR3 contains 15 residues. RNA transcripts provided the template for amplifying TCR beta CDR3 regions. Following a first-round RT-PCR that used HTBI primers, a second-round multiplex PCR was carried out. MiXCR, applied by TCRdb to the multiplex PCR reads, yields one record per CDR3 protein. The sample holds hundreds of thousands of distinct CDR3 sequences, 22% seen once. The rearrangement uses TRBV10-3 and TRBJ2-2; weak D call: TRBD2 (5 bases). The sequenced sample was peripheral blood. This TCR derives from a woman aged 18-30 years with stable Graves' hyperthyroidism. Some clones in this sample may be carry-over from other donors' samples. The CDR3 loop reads CAISDGSTNTGDLFF. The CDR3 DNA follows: TGTGCCATCAGTGACGGCAGCACGAACACCGGGGATCTGTTTTTT.